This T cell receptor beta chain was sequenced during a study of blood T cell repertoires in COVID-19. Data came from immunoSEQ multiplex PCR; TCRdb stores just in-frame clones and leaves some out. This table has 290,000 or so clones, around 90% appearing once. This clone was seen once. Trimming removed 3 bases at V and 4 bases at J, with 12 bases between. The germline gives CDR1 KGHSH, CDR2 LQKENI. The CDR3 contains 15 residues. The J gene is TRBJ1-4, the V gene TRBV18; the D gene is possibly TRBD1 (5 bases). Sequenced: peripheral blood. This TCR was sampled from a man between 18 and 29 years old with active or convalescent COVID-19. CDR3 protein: CASSPSQAHNEKLFF. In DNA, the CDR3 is TGTGCCAGCTCACCCTCACAGGCACATAATGAAAAACTGTTTTTT.